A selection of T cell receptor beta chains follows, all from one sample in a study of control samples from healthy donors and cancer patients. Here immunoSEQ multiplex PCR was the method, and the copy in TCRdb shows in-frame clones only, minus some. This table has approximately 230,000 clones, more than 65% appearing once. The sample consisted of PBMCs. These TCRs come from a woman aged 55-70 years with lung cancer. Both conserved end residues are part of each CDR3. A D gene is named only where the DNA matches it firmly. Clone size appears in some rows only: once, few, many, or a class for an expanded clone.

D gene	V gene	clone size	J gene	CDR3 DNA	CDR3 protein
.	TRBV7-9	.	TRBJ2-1	TGTGCCAGCAGCTTAGGACTTCACAATGAGCAGTTCTTC	CASSLGLHNEQFF
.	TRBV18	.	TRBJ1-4	TGTGCCAGCTCCCCAGGAGCAACTAATGAAAAACTGTTTTTT	CASSPGATNEKLFF
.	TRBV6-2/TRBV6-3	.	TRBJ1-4	TGTGCCAGCAGTGCGACAGCAACTAATGAAAAACTGTTTTTT	CASSATATNEKLFF
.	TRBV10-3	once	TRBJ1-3	TGTGCCATCAAGAGGGCTACTCCGGGGGACACCATATATTTT	CAIKRATPGDTIYF
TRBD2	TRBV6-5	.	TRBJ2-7	TGTGCCAGCAGTCGCGGGAGCTACGAGCAGTACTTC	CASSRGSYEQYF
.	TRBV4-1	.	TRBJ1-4	TGCGCCAGCAGCCAAGATACGGCACTAGAAGAAAAACTGTTTTTT	CASSQDTALEEKLFF
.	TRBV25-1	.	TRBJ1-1	TGTGCCAGCAGTGGGGATTACGGGCCCACTGAAGCTTTCTTT	CASSGDYGPTEAFF
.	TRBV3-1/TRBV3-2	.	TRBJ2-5	TGTGCCAGCAGCCCGGGGGACTCGTACCAAGAGACCCAGTACTTC	CASSPGDSYQETQYF
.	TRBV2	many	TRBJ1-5	TGTGCCAGCACAGGGGAAAGGGATCAGCCCCAGCATTTT	CASTGERDQPQHF
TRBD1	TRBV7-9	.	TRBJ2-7	TGTGCCAGCAGCTCCCCGGGACAGCGGTTCTACGAGCAGTACTTC	CASSSPGQRFYEQYF
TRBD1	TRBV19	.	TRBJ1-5	TGTGCCAGTAGGGGACAGGGGATCGGCAATCAGCCCCAGCATTTT	CASRGQGIGNQPQHF
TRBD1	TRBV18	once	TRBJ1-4	TGTGCCAGCTCAACCCAGGACAGGGGAGGTGAAAAACTGTTTTTT	CASSTQDRGGEKLFF
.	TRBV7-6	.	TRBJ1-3	TGTGCCAGCAGCTTATTGACTGGAAACACCATATATTTT	CASSLLTGNTIYF
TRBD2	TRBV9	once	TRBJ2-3	TGTGCCAGCAGCGTAGCTTTGAGGGGGACTAGCGGGGGACTTAGCACAGATACGCAGTATTTT	CASSVALRGTSGGLSTDTQYF
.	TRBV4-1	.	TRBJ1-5	TGCGCCAGCAGCCAAGATGCCGCAGGGCGTATAGATCAGCCCCAGCATTTT	CASSQDAAGRIDQPQHF
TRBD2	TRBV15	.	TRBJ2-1	TGTGCCACCAGCAGAGAGGGCGGGAGCTACAATGAGCAGTTCTTC	CATSREGGSYNEQFF
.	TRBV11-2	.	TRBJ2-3	TGTGCCAGCAGCTTAAATAGCGGCTACACAGATACGCAGTATTTT	CASSLNSGYTDTQYF
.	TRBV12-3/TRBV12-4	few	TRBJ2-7	TGTGCCAGCACACGCCTCGGGGCGGGGCCAACGTACTTC	CASTRLGAGPTYF
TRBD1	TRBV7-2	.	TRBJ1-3	TGTGCCAGCAGCTATGGGACAGGGATCTCTGGAAACACCATATATTTT	CASSYGTGISGNTIYF
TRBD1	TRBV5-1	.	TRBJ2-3	TGCGCCAGCAGCAGCCAACAGGGGGCCCCGGGTACGCAGTATTTT	CASSSQQGAPGTQYF
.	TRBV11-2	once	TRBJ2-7	TGTGCCAGCAGCGCCCCCGTTAGCGGTTCCTACGAGCAGTACTTC	CASSAPVSGSYEQYF
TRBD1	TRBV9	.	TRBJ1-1	TGTGCCAGCAGCACCGGACAGGGTAGCACTGAAGCTTTCTTT	CASSTGQGSTEAFF
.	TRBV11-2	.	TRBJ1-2	TGTGCCAGCAGCTCCCCCCGGGGGGTTGGAGCTAACTATGGCTACACCTTC	CASSSPRGVGANYGYTF
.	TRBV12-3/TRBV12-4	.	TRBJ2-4	TGTGCCAGCAGTTTCAACGGGAAAAACATTCAGTACTTC	CASSFNGKNIQYF
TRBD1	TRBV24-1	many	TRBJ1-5	TGTGCCACCTGGGGACAGGGAGGGCAGCCCCAGCATTTT	CATWGQGGQPQHF
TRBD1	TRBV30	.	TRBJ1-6	TGTGCCTGGAAGGGTCGTGGGACAGATAATTCACCCCTCCACTTT	CAWKGRGTDNSPLHF
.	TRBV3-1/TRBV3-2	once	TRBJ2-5	TGTGCCAGCAGCCTAGGACTCCAAGAGACCCAGTACTTC	CASSLGLQETQYF
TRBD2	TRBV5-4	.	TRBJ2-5	TGTGCCAGCAGCTCCTCACTAGCGCAGATTCAAGAGACCCAGTACTTC	CASSSSLAQIQETQYF